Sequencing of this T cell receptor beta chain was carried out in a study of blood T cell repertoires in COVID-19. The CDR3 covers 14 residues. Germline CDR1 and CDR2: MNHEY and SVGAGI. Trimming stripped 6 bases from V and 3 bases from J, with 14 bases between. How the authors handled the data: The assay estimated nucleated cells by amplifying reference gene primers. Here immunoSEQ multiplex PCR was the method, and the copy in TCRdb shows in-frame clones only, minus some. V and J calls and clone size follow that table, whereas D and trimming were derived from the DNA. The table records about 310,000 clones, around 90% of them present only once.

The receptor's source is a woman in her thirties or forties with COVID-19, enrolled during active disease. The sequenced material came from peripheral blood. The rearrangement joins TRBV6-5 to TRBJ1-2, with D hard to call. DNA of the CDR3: TGTGCCAGCAGCCAAGAGCCTACGTACTATGGCTACACCTTC. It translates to CASSQEPTYYGYTF.